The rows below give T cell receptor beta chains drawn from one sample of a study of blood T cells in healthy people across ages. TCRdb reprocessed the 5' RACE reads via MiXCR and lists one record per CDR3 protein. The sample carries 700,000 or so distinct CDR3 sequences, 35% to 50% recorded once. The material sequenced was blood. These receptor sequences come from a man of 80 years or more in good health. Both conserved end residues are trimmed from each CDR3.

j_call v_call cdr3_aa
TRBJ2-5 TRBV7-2 ASSPTSLGETQY
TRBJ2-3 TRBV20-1 SAPLAGDSTDTQY
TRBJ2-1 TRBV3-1 ANSHSRDSPYNEQF
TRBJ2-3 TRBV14 ASSPFAPGLASDTQY
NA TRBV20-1 SAGRADAYEQY
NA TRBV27 ASSPRLAENYEQY
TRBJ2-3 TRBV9 ASSVVGEEGTQY
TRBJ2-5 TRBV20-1 SAMVGRGHQETQY
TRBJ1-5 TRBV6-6 ASSYSNPNNQPQH
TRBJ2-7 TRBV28 ASSPPVQGYEQY
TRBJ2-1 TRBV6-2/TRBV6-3 ASSPRDRRHNEQF
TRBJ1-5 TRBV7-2 ASSTRQGSNQPQH
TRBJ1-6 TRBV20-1 SAREQGRSSYNSPLH
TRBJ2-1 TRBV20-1 SARWGQGRGTQF
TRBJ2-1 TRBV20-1 SARSSGTGKEGEQF
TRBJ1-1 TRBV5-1 ASSVGQGATEAF
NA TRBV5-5 AGSDGTSGGSQETQY
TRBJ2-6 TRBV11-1 ASSLVVSGVRLRSFSGANVLT
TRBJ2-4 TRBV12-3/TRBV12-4 ASSSGTGGIRGNIQY
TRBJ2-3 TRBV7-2 ASSTRDRSLSTDTQY
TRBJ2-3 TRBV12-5 ASGEGQGIDTQY
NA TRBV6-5 ASSTGTQETQY
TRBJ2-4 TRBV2 ASSEALTNIQY
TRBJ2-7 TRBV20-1 SASSTSGLAYEQY
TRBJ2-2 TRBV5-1 ASSLSGGVNTGELF
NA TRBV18 ASSPAEGWYEQY